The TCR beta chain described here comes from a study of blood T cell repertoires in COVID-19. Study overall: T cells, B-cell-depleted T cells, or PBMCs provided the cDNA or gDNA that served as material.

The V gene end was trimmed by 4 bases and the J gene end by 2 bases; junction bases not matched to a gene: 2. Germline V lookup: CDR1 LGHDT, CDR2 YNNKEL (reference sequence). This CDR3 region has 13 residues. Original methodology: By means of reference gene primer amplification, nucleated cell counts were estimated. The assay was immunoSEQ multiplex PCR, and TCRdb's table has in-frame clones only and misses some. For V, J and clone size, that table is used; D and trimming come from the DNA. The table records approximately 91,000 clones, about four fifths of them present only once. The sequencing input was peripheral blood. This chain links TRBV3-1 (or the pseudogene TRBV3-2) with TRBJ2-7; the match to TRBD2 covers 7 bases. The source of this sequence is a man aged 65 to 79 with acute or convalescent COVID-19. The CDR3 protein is CASSPGGTYEQYF. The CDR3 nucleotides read TGTGCCAGCAGCCCGGGGGGTACCTACGAGCAGTACTTC.